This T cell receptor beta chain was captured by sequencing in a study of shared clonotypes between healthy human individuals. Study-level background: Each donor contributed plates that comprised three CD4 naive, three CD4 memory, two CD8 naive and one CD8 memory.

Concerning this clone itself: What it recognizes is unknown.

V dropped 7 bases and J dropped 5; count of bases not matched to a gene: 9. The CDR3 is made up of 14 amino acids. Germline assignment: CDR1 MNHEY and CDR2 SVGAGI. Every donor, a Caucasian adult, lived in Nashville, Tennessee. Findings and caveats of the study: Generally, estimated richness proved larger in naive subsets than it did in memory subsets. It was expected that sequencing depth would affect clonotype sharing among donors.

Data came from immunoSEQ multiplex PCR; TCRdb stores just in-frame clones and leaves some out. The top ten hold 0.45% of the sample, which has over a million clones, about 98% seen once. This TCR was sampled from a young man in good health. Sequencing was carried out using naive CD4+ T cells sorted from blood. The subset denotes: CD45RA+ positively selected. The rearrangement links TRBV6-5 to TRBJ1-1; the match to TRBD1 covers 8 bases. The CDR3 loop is CASKLDRVRTEAFF. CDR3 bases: TGTGCCAGCAAACTGGACAGGGTACGAACTGAAGCTTTCTTT.